The clone carrying this T cell receptor beta chain has a handful of counts. Antigen: not known. The sample comes from a study of T cell repertoires in cytomegalovirus infection. Findings and limits, study-wide: Predominance within the ex vivo response was attributable to HLA-C-restricted CMV-specific TCR beta clonotypes.

TCRdb re-derived calls from the reads in MiXCR, one entry per CDR3 protein. The sample carries roughly 570,000 distinct CDR3 sequences, 35% to 50% recorded once. The sample here was cultured PBMCs, taken from culture after CMV antigen stimulation. This clonotype was sampled from a human donor in good health (CMV status not recorded). Some clones in this sample may be carry-over from other donors' samples.

CDR3 nucleotide sequence: TGTGCCAGCAGGGATATGGGACGGCTGTCTGGAAACACCATATATTTT. Protein: CASRDMGRLSGNTIYF. The chain combines TRBV12-3 or TRBV12-4 with TRBJ1-3, with a weak D call TRBD1 (5 bases). This CDR3 comprises 16 residues. Trimming took 6 bases from V and 1 from J, leaving 16 bases between them.